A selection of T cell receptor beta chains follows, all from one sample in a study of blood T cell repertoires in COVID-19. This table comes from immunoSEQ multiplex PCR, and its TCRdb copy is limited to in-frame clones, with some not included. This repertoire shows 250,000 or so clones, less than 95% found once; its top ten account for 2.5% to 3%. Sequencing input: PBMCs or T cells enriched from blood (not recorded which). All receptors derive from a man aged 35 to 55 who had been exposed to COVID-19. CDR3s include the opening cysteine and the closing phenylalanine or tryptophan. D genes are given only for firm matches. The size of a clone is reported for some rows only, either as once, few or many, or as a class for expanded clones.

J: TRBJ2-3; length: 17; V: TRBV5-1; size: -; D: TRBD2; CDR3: CASSFRTSGTSTDTQYF; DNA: TGCGCCAGCAGTTTCCGGACTAGCGGGACTAGCACAGATACGCAGTATTTT
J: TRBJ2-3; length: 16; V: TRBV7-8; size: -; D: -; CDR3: CASSPKVNGITDTQYF; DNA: TGTGCCAGCAGCCCAAAGGTTAACGGGATCACAGATACGCAGTATTTT
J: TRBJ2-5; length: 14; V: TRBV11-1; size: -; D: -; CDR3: CASSFEGVGKTQYF; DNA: TGTGCCAGCAGCTTCGAGGGGGTCGGGAAGACCCAGTACTTC
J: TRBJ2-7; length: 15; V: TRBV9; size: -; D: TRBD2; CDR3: CASSVTSGSFYEQYF; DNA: TGTGCCAGCAGCGTAACGAGCGGGAGTTTCTACGAGCAGTACTTC
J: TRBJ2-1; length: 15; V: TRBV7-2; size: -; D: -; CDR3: CASYAYRDPYNEQFF; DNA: TGTGCCAGTTACGCTTACAGGGATCCCTACAATGAGCAGTTCTTC
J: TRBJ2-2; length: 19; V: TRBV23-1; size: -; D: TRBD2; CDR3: CASSQYGLAGGPSTGELFF; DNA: TGCGCCAGCAGTCAATATGGACTAGCGGGAGGGCCATCCACCGGGGAGCTGTTTTTT
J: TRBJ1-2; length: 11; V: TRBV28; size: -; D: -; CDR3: CGAGVNYGYTF; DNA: TGTGGAGCAGGGGTGAACTATGGCTACACCTTC
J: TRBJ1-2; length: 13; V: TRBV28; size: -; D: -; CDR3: CASGNGAGEGYTF; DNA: TGTGCCAGCGGAAATGGGGCAGGGGAAGGCTACACCTTC
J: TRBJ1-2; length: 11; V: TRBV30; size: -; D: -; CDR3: CAFRWNYGYTF; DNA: TGTGCCTTCAGATGGAACTATGGCTACACCTTC
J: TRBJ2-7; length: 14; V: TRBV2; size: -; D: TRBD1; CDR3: CASNRQGGIYEQYF; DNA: TGTGCCAGTAACAGACAGGGGGGGATCTACGAGCAGTACTTC
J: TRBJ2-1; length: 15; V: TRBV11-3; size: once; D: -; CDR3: CASSSYRTPGNEQFF; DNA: TGTGCCAGCAGCTCTTACCGAACCCCGGGGAATGAGCAGTTCTTC
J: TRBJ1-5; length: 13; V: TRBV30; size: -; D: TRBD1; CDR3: CAWATGDNQPQHF; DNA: TGTGCCTGGGCGACAGGGGACAATCAGCCCCAGCATTTT
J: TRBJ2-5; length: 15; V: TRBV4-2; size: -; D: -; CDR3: CASSQGRPGEETQYF; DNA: TGTGCCAGCAGCCAAGGAAGGCCAGGGGAAGAGACCCAGTACTTC
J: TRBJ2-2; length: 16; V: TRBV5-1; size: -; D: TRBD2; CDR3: CASSLILAGDTGELFF; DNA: TGCGCCAGCAGCTTGATACTAGCGGGAGACACCGGGGAGCTGTTTTTT
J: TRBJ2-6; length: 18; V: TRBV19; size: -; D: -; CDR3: CASSNTATGPIGANVLTF; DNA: TGTGCCAGTAGTAATACCGCCACAGGTCCTATTGGGGCCAACGTCCTGACTTTC
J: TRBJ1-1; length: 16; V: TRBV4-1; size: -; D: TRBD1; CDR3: CASRPLMTGVNTEAFF; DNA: TGCGCCAGCAGACCTCTCATGACAGGGGTCAACACTGAAGCTTTCTTT
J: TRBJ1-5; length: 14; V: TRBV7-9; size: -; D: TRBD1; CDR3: CASSPQGANQPQHF; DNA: TGTGCCAGCAGCCCCCAGGGGGCGAATCAGCCCCAGCATTTT
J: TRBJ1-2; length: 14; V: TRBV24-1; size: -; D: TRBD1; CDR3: CATSQGQHNYGYTF; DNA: TGTGCCACCAGCCAGGGACAGCATAACTATGGCTACACCTTC
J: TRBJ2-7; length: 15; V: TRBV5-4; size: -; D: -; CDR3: CASSPPGTASYEQYF; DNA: TGTGCCAGCAGCCCCCCCGGGACTGCCTCCTACGAGCAGTACTTC
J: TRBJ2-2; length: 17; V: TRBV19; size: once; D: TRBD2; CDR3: CASSRTSGRAMAGELFF; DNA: TGTGCCAGTAGTAGGACTAGCGGGAGGGCCATGGCCGGGGAGCTGTTTTTT
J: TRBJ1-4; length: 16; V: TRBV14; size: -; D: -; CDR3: CASSQRKLSANEKLFF; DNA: TGTGCCAGCAGCCAGAGGAAGTTATCGGCTAATGAAAAACTGTTTTTT
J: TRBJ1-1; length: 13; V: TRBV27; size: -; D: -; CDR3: CASSSRSRTEAFF; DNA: TGTGCCAGCAGTTCCCGGAGTAGGACTGAAGCTTTCTTT
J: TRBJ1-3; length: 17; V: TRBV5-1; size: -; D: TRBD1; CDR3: CASSPSGQGFSGNTIYF; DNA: TGCGCCAGCAGCCCTTCGGGACAGGGGTTTTCTGGAAACACCATATATTTT
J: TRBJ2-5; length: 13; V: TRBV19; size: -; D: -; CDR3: CASSSGAGSTQYF; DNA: TGTGCCAGTAGTAGCGGGGCAGGGTCGACACAGTACTTC
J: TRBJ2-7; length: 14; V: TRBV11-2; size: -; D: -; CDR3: CASSSPGHPYEQYF; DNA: TGTGCCAGCAGCTCCCCGGGACACCCCTACGAGCAGTACTTC
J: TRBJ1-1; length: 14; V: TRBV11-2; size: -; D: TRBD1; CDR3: CASIRTGGTTEAFF; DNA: TGTGCCAGCATTAGGACAGGGGGTACCACTGAAGCTTTCTTT
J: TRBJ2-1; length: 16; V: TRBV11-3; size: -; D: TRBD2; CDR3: CASSLLGTSVGNEQFF; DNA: TGTGCCAGCAGCTTATTGGGGACTAGCGTCGGCAATGAGCAGTTCTTC
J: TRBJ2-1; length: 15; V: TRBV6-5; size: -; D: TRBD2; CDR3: CASSPGTSGLWEQFF; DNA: TGTGCCAGCAGCCCCGGGACTAGCGGTTTGTGGGAGCAGTTCTTC
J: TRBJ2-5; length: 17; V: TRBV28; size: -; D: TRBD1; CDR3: CASSFKGWGQVEKTQYF; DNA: TGTGCCAGCAGTTTTAAGGGGTGGGGACAGGTTGAAAAGACCCAGTACTTC
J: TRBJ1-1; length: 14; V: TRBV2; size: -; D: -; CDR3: CASSEAPRVAEAFF; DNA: TGTGCCAGCAGTGAAGCGCCGCGGGTTGCTGAAGCTTTCTTT
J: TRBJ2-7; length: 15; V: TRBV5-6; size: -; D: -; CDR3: CASSAAHGLPYEQYF; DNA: TGTGCCAGCAGCGCAGCGCACGGACTTCCCTACGAGCAGTACTTC
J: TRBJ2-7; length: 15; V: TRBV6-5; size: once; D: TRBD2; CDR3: CASSYLRTGGFEQYF; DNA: TGTGCCAGCAGTTACCTCCGGACGGGAGGATTCGAGCAGTACTTC
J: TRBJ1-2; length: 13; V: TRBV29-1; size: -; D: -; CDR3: CSVVEGPPYGYTF; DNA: TGCAGCGTTGTGGAGGGTCCACCCTATGGCTACACCTTC
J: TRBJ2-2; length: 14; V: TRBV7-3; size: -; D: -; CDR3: CASSLGLNTGELFF; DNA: TGTGCCAGCAGCTTAGGGCTCAACACCGGGGAGCTGTTTTTT
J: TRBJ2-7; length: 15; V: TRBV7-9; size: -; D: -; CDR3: CASSLRGDIKYEQYF; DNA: TGTGCCAGCAGCCTCCGGGGGGACATTAAGTACGAGCAGTACTTC
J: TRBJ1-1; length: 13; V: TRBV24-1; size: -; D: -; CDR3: CATSAGEDTEAFF; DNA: TGTGCCACCAGTGCTGGGGAGGACACTGAAGCTTTCTTT
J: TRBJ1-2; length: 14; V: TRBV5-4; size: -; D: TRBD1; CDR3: CASAMRTGEYGYTF; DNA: TGTGCCAGTGCCATGCGGACAGGGGAGTATGGCTACACCTTC
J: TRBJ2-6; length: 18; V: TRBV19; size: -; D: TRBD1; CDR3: CASSTPTGGLSGANVLTF; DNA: TGTGCCAGTAGTACCCCGACAGGGGGCCTCTCTGGGGCCAACGTCCTGACTTTC
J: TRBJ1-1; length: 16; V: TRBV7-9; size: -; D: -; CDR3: CASSPSSTALNTEAFF; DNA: TGTGCCAGCAGCCCCTCCTCGACAGCATTGAACACTGAAGCTTTCTTT
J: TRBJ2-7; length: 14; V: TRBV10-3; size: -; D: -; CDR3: CAISVIRESREQYF; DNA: TGTGCCATCAGTGTGATACGGGAGTCTCGCGAGCAGTACTTC
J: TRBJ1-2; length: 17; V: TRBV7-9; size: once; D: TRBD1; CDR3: CASSPRDRGPGNYGYTF; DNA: TGTGCCAGCAGCCCCAGGGACAGGGGACCTGGTAACTATGGCTACACCTTC
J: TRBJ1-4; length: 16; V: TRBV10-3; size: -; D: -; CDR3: CAISPDGFSTNEKLFF; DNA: TGTGCCATCAGCCCAGATGGTTTTTCAACTAATGAAAAACTGTTTTTT